Given below is one TCR beta chain in context. This record belongs to a study of Ad26.COV2.S vaccination and SARS-CoV-2 variants. The data were produced by immunoSEQ multiplex PCR, yet TCRdb's version contains in-frame clones alone and is incomplete. Seen here are 350,000 to 450,000 clones, roughly 87% observed once, and the top ten hold about 3%. This CDR3 is built from 13 residues. The V end lost 4 bases, the J end lost 5 bases, and 10 bases lay between the germline ends. CDR1 is SGHDT and CDR2 is YYEEEE in the germline V gene. The treatment is: about 20 received Ad26.COV2.S at low or high dose, single or two shots; about five received placebo; per-sample allocation not given. Specimen acquisition occurred on day 63 following the initial vaccine or placebo injection. Wuhan-strain SARS-CoV-2 spike was expressed by the Ad26 vector that made up the vaccine.

Sequencing was performed on peripheral blood, taken in a trial of Ad26.COV2.S vaccine versus placebo. The TCR comes from a person between 18 and 59 years old who received the Ad26.COV2.S COVID-19 vaccine or a placebo. This chain links TRBV5-6 with TRBJ1-5; D is ambiguous. In nucleotides, the CDR3 is TGTGCCAGCAGCACGTGGGGAGATCAGCCCCAGCATTTT. Translated, it gives CASSTWGDQPQHF.